Following are 10 T cell receptor beta chains from one sample sequenced in a study of spatial heterogeneity in lung cancer. Described time point: sample taken at primary tumor resection. From the 5' RACE reads, TCRdb called clonotypes with MiXCR, one entry per CDR3 protein. Seen here are around 26,000 distinct CDR3 sequences, over 6% observed once, and the top ten hold roughly 13%. Source: PBMCs, taken at surgery. The receptors derive from a male donor with early-stage non-small cell lung cancer.

This clonotype was recorded at least ten times. V and J are TRBV5-4 and TRBJ2-2, with TRBD2 matching 12 bases. CDR1 is SGHNT and CDR2 is YYREEE in the germline V gene (reference sequence). This CDR3 has 16 amino acids. Trimming removed 3 bases from V and 6 bases from J; junction bases left unmatched: 6. The CDR3: CASSSGLAGLSGELFF. The DNA for the CDR3 is TGTGCCAGCAGCTCTGGACTAGCGGGACTCTCCGGGGAGCTGTTTTTT.

V and J are TRBV11-2 and TRBJ2-7; D is ambiguous. Germline lookup yields CDR1 SGHAT and CDR2 FQNNGV. V was trimmed by 5 bases and J by 2 bases, leaving 7 bases between them. This CDR3 contains 12 residues. CDR3 sequence reads: CASSLTPYEQYF. The CDR3 DNA is TGTGCCAGCAGCCTAACCCCCTACGAGCAGTACTTC.

The V gene is TRBV14, the J gene TRBJ2-7, with 8 bases lining up with TRBD1. With 1 base clipped from V and 3 bases from J, the junction kept 5 bases outside the gene matches. CDR3 length equals 15 residues. Germline values: CDR1 SGHDN, CDR2 FVKESK. The CDR3, as DNA: TGTGCCAGCAGCCAAGGATCACAGGGGGGCTACGAGCAGTACTTC. Amino acid sequence: CASSQGSQGGYEQYF.

This clonotype was seen ten or more times. This chain links TRBV2 with TRBJ1-1; 7 bases fit TRBD1. The germline V gene encodes CDR1 SNHLY and CDR2 FYNNEI. V lost 7 bases to trimming and J lost 0 bases; unmatched junction nucleotides: 5. This CDR3 is 14 amino acids long. The CDR3 DNA reads as TGTGCCAGCATAGCGGGGACAGTGAACACTGAAGCTTTCTTT. This codes for CASIAGTVNTEAFF.

The rearrangement links TRBV29-1 to TRBJ2-3, with 8 bases that match TRBD2. Germline CDR1 and CDR2: SQVTM and ANQGSEA. V lost 4 bases, J lost 2 bases, and 8 bases stayed unmatched. The length of the CDR3 is 15 residues. The CDR3 here is CSVAGKRGFTDTQYF. The CDR3 nucleotides read TGCAGCGTTGCGGGCAAGCGGGGGTTCACAGATACGCAGTATTTT.

By proportion, this clonotype is medium-sized. The V gene is TRBV28, the J gene TRBJ2-5; the D is unclear. The CDR3 consists of 12 residues. Germline values: CDR1 MDHEN, CDR2 SYDVKM. V lost 5 bases to trimming and J lost 7 bases, with 11 bases between them. The CDR3 DNA follows: TGTGCCAGCAGTCTACCCTTTTTGACCCAGTACTTC. As protein: CASSLPFLTQYF.

The sample holds many counts of this clonotype. This rearrangement joins TRBV9 to TRBJ2-6; D unresolved. The CDR3 extends over 13 amino acids. Germline CDR1 is SGDLS and CDR2 is YYNGEE. V was trimmed by 3 bases and J by 1 base, leaving 2 bases between them. The CDR3 is CASSASGANVLTF. The CDR3 nucleotides are TGTGCCAGCAGCGCGTCTGGGGCCAACGTCCTGACTTTC.

The table lists this clonotype with a few counts. A much larger clone lies one base from this, so it may be a read error. This chain connects TRBV7-8 to TRBJ2-3; D gene unclear. The CDR3 spans 12 residues. Germline V gene sequence: CDR1 SGHVS, CDR2 FQNEAQ. V shed 1 base and J shed 5 bases, with 4 bases lying between them. CDR3 residues: CASSLGRDTQYF. The CDR3 nucleotides read TGTGCCAGCAGCTTAGGTAGAGATACGCAGTATTTT.

This clonotype is classed as medium-sized. This chain joins TRBV5-5 and TRBJ2-1; D remains unclear. This CDR3 has 12 residues. V was trimmed by 4 bases and J by 10 bases, leaving 12 bases between them. The germline V gene has CDR1 SGHKS and CDR2 YYEKEE (reference sequence). In nucleotides, the CDR3 is TGTGCCAGCAGCCCTCATGGGCAGGAGCAGTTCTTC. Protein: CASSPHGQEQFF.

This chain links TRBV2 with TRBJ2-3; the D is unclear. This CDR3 comprises 15 residues. Germline V gene lookup returns CDR1 SNHLY and CDR2 FYNNEI. Deletions cut 0 bases from V and 3 bases from J, with 10 bases between. The CDR3 DNA follows: TGTGCCAGCAGTGAAGCTCTTTGGGGTACAGATACGCAGTATTTT. It yields the protein CASSEALWGTDTQYF.